The entry below gives a single T cell receptor (beta chain) sequence along with its context. Extracted RNA was reverse transcribed, and the resulting cDNA served as sequencing template. Produced via immunoSEQ multiplex PCR; TCRdb's table is partial and in-frame only. The sample holds 100,000 to 120,000 clones, around 55% seen once. This sample was included in a study of CD8+ T cells in alopecia areata. The CDR3 sequence is 14 residues long. V was pared by 2 bases and J by 3 bases, with 11 bases between. CDR1 is SEHNR, CDR2 FQNEAQ, per germline (reference sequence). The rearrangement joins TRBV7-9 to TRBJ2-7; no firm D call. This clonotype originated in a human donor in good health. The sample taken for sequencing was CD8+ T cells sorted from blood. The CDR3 coding sequence is TGTGCCAGCAGCTTATCAACCCAGCTCTACGAGCAGTACTTC. This codes for CASSLSTQLYEQYF. Based on the CDR3 plus reference TRBV7-9 and TRBJ2-7, the full variable domain is DTGVSQNPRHKITKRGQNVTFRCDPISEHNRLYWYRQTLGQGPEFLTYFQNEAQLEKSRLLSDRFSAERPKGSFSTLEIQRTEQGDSAMYLCASSLSTQLYEQYFGPGTRLTVT.